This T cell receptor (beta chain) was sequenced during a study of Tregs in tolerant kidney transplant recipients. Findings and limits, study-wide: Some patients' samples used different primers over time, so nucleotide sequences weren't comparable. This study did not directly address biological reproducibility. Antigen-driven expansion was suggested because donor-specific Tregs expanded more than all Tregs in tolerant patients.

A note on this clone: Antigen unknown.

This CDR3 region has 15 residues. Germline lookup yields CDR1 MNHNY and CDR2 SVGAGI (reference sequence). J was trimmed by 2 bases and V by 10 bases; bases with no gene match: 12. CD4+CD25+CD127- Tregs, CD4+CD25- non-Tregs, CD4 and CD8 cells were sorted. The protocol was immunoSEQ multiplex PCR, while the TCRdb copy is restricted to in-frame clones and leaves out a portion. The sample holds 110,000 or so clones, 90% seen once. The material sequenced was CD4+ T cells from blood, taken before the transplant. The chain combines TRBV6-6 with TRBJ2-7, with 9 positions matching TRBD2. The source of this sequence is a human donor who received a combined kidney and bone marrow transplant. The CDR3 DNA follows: TGTGCCACCCAACTGGGTAGCGGGAGCCCCTACGAGCAGTACTTC. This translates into CATQLGSGSPYEQYF.